Each of the 9 T cell receptor beta chains below was sequenced from the same sample in a study of immune cell composition in non-small cell lung cancer. The assay was immunoSEQ multiplex PCR, and TCRdb's table has in-frame clones only and misses some. Of about 4,800 clones in the sample, about three quarters were seen once. Normal lung sampling was at least 3 cm from the tumour, as distant as possible. Sequencing input: non-adjacent lung tissue. The receptor set was obtained from a human donor with non-small cell lung cancer.

This clone was counted only a few times. This chain uses TRBV9 with TRBJ2-2, with 10 bases lining up with TRBD2. This CDR3 has 14 residues. Germline V gives CDR1 SGDLS, CDR2 YYNGEE. Trimming at V came to 5 bases and at J to 7 bases, leaving 5 bases not matched to a gene. The DNA of the CDR3 is TGTGCCAGCAGGAGCGGGGGGGCCCTCGGGGAGCTGTTTTTT. This codes for CASRSGGALGELFF.

The chain has TRBV7-3 and TRBJ2-2; 8 bases align to TRBD1. After removal of 5 bases from V and 4 bases from J, the junction contained 9 bases not matched to a gene. CDR1 is SGHTA and CDR2 is FQGTGA in the germline V gene. CDR3 length: 16 amino acids. CDR3 residues: CASSSRTGSATGELFF. The CDR3 DNA reads TGTGCCAGCAGCAGTAGGACAGGGTCGGCCACCGGGGAGCTGTTTTTT.

The CDR3 nucleotides are TGTGCCAGTTCAGGGGATTTCGGCTATAATTCACCCCTCCACTTT. The encoded protein is CASSGDFGYNSPLHF. The V and J genes are TRBV19 and TRBJ1-6; weak D call: TRBD1 (6 bases). Germline lookup yields CDR1 LNHDA and CDR2 SQIVND (reference sequence). The CDR3 totals 15 residues. V lost 8 bases and J lost 3, with 14 bases in between.

The rearrangement links TRBV12-2 to TRBJ2-1; TRBD2 is the table's D call, not checked against the DNA. TRBV12-2 corresponds to a pseudogene. The CDR3 extends over 11 amino acids. In DNA form, the CDR3 reads TGTGCGGGTAGCCCCTACAATGAGCAGTTCTTC. Translation gives CAGSPYNEQFF.

V and J are TRBV4-3 and TRBJ2-5; no definite D call. Germline CDR1 is LGHNA and CDR2 is YSLEER. V dropped 2 bases and J dropped 5 bases, with 15 bases sitting between them. CDR3 length equals 15 residues. CDR3 protein: CASSQMWGTWETQYF. The CDR3 DNA sequence: TGCGCCAGCAGCCAAATGTGGGGAACATGGGAGACCCAGTACTTC.

The CDR3 protein is CASSPGTGVGSGANVLTF. The CDR3, as DNA: TGTGCCAGCAGCCCCGGGACAGGGGTGGGCTCTGGGGCCAACGTCCTGACTTTC. The rearrangement uses TRBV5-4 and TRBJ2-6; 10 positions match TRBD1. In germline, CDR1 is SGHNT, CDR2 YYREEE (reference sequence). The junction had 7 bases not matched to a gene; V was cut back by 4 bases and J by 0 bases. The CDR3 length is 18 residues. Using reference TRBV5-4 and TRBJ2-6 for the parts outside the CDR3, the full variable domain is ETGVTQSPTHLIKTRGQQVTLRCSSQSGHNTVSWYQQALGQGPQFIFQYYREEENGRGNFPPRFSGLQFPNYSSELNVNALELDDSALYLCASSPGTGVGSGANVLTFGAGSRLTVL.

V gene TRBV9 combines with J gene TRBJ2-7; 9 bases line up with TRBD1. Germline V CDR1 and CDR2: SGDLS, YYNGEE. Trimming cost V 4 bases and J 6 bases; bases outside gene matches: 5. The CDR3 has 13 amino acids. DNA for the CDR3: TGTGCCAGCAGCTCGGGACAGGGAATCGAGCAGTACTTC. Amino acid sequence: CASSSGQGIEQYF.

The chain joins TRBV2 to TRBJ2-1; D might be TRBD1 (5 bases). V lost 2 bases and J lost 0, with 11 bases in between. The V gene's germline CDR1 is SNHLY and CDR2 FYNNEI. This CDR3 comprises 16 residues. CDR3 region: CASSEQGPSSYNEQFF. The CDR3 DNA is TGTGCCAGCAGTGAACAGGGCCCTAGCTCCTACAATGAGCAGTTCTTC.

This sequence joins TRBV7-7 and TRBJ2-5; D gene ambiguous. The germline V gene encodes CDR1 SSHAT and CDR2 FNYEAQ (reference sequence). V was cut by 1 base and J by 4 bases, with 10 bases left in between. This CDR3 contains 14 residues. Here the CDR3 DNA reads TGTGCCAGCAGCTTAGGATCGTGGGGAGAGACCCAGTACTTC. Its protein is CASSLGSWGETQYF.